Listed below are T cell receptor beta chains from one sample, sequenced in a study of OX40 agonist ivuxolimab in advanced cancers. Clones were sequenced by immunoSEQ multiplex PCR, and TCRdb holds only the in-frame ones, with some missing. The sample consists of around 69,000 clones, 85% to 90% of them appearing once. The sequencing here drew on CD4+ or CD8+ T cells sorted from blood, taken in a trial of the OX40 agonist ivuxolimab. The receptors originated from an adult with an advanced solid tumor such as melanoma, head and neck, liver or kidney cancer. The CDR3 runs from the conserved cysteine through the conserved F or W. Each record gives: CDR3 protein, CDR3 DNA, V gene, clone size, D gene, J gene, CDR3 length. The D gene is left open where the match is weak. The size field is filled for only some rows; it gives once, few, many or a size class.

cdr3_aa: CASSLGGGEKLFF
cdr3_nt: TGTGCCAGCAGCCTCGGGGGGGGTGAAAAACTGTTTTTT
v_call: TRBV27
clone_size: .
d_call: .
j_call: TRBJ1-4
cdr3_length: 13

cdr3_aa: CASSLDLRGASYNEQFF
cdr3_nt: TGTGCCAGCAGCTTAGATTTAAGGGGGGCGAGCTACAATGAGCAGTTCTTC
v_call: TRBV7-9
clone_size: .
d_call: .
j_call: TRBJ2-1
cdr3_length: 17

cdr3_aa: CASSSLMQGGEKLFF
cdr3_nt: TGTGCCAGCAGTTCCTTAATGCAGGGAGGTGAAAAACTGTTTTTT
v_call: TRBV25-1
clone_size: once
d_call: .
j_call: TRBJ1-4
cdr3_length: 15

cdr3_aa: CASSRYSGTVSSGANVLTF
cdr3_nt: TGTGCCAGCAGTCGATACTCCGGGACAGTGTCTTCTGGGGCCAACGTCCTGACTTTC
v_call: TRBV27
clone_size: .
d_call: TRBD1
j_call: TRBJ2-6
cdr3_length: 19

cdr3_aa: CASSLLSGVFGSPLHF
cdr3_nt: TGTGCCAGCAGCTTGCTATCAGGGGTCTTTGGATCACCCCTCCACTTT
v_call: TRBV5-6
clone_size: .
d_call: .
j_call: TRBJ1-6
cdr3_length: 16

cdr3_aa: CASRVGTAGNTIYF
cdr3_nt: TGCGCCAGCAGGGTTGGGACAGCCGGAAACACCATATATTTT
v_call: TRBV5-1
clone_size: medium-sized
d_call: TRBD1
j_call: TRBJ1-3
cdr3_length: 14

cdr3_aa: CASSLDSNQPQHF
cdr3_nt: TGTGCCAGCAGTTTAGATAGCAATCAGCCCCAGCATTTT
v_call: TRBV27
clone_size: .
d_call: .
j_call: TRBJ1-5
cdr3_length: 13

cdr3_aa: CASSQLPIIGPPTAGELFF
cdr3_nt: TGCGCCAGCAGCCAATTACCAATTATCGGACCCCCAACGGCCGGGGAGCTGTTTTTT
v_call: TRBV4-1
clone_size: .
d_call: .
j_call: TRBJ2-2
cdr3_length: 19

cdr3_aa: CASSADPYSYEQYF
cdr3_nt: TGTGCCAGCAGCGCGGACCCATACTCCTACGAGCAGTACTTC
v_call: TRBV7-8
clone_size: .
d_call: .
j_call: TRBJ2-7
cdr3_length: 14

cdr3_aa: CASSYESMVGDEQYF
cdr3_nt: TGTGCCAGCAGTTACGAGTCGATGGTCGGGGACGAGCAGTACTTC
v_call: TRBV6-6
clone_size: .
d_call: .
j_call: TRBJ2-7
cdr3_length: 15

cdr3_aa: CASGPPGGSYEQYF
cdr3_nt: TGTGCCAGCGGCCCCCCCGGCGGTTCCTACGAGCAGTACTTC
v_call: TRBV27
clone_size: .
d_call: .
j_call: TRBJ2-7
cdr3_length: 14

cdr3_aa: CASSVGERSQLWTNEKLFF
cdr3_nt: TGTGCCAGCAGCGTCGGGGAGCGGTCTCAGTTGTGGACTAATGAAAAACTGTTTTTT
v_call: TRBV9
clone_size: .
d_call: .
j_call: TRBJ1-4
cdr3_length: 19

cdr3_aa: CASGRSSYNEQFF
cdr3_nt: TGTGCCAGCGGGCGGAGCTCCTACAATGAGCAGTTCTTC
v_call: TRBV6-1
clone_size: .
d_call: .
j_call: TRBJ2-1
cdr3_length: 13

cdr3_aa: CASSETSGRADTQYF
cdr3_nt: TGTGCCAGCAGCGAGACTAGCGGGAGGGCTGATACGCAGTATTTT
v_call: TRBV7-3
clone_size: .
d_call: TRBD2
j_call: TRBJ2-3
cdr3_length: 15

cdr3_aa: CASNPGQGIYEQYF
cdr3_nt: TGTGCCAGCAATCCGGGACAGGGTATATACGAGCAGTACTTC
v_call: TRBV27
clone_size: once
d_call: TRBD1
j_call: TRBJ2-7
cdr3_length: 14

cdr3_aa: CASKGGVVNEQFF
cdr3_nt: TGTGCCAGTAAGGGGGGAGTGGTCAATGAGCAGTTCTTC
v_call: TRBV19
clone_size: once
d_call: .
j_call: TRBJ2-1
cdr3_length: 13

cdr3_aa: CASSQYVAGNYGYTF
cdr3_nt: TGTGCCAGCAGCCAATACGTGGCAGGGAACTATGGCTACACCTTC
v_call: TRBV4-2
clone_size: few
d_call: .
j_call: TRBJ1-2
cdr3_length: 15

cdr3_aa: CASSLPHGQGNTEAFF
cdr3_nt: TGTGCCAGCAGCCTACCTCACGGGCAGGGGAACACTGAAGCTTTCTTT
v_call: TRBV7-9
clone_size: .
d_call: .
j_call: TRBJ1-1
cdr3_length: 16

cdr3_aa: CASSLLGLENTGELFF
cdr3_nt: TGTGCCAGCAGTTTGCTTGGACTAGAGAACACCGGGGAGCTGTTTTTT
v_call: TRBV28
clone_size: .
d_call: TRBD2
j_call: TRBJ2-2
cdr3_length: 16

cdr3_aa: CASSQGIRGTEAFF
cdr3_nt: TGCGCCAGCAGCCAAGGTATCAGGGGCACTGAAGCTTTCTTT
v_call: TRBV4-1
clone_size: .
d_call: .
j_call: TRBJ1-1
cdr3_length: 14